This T cell receptor beta chain was recovered during a study of cytomegalovirus exposure and HLA in healthy donors. About the research overall: Among 150 million to 200 million T cells, an earlier analysis found roughly 120 million unique TCR beta sequences. Early release data held around 80 million unique TCRs from HLA-typed donors. General study results and limits: Rarity held for most TCR sequences, but there were some public TCRs that occurred in many donors. Presence/absence analyses rested on an assumption that sequencing depth was roughly uniform across donors.

On this clone itself: Its cognate antigen is unknown.

Trimming stripped 4 bases from V and 4 bases from J, with 13 bases between. From germline, CDR1 is SGHTA and CDR2 FQGNSA. The CDR3 has 14 amino acids. The study ran its PCR with 60 Vbeta and 13 Jbeta primers. The table came from immunoSEQ multiplex PCR; TCRdb's copy has only in-frame clones and leaves some out. The table has approximately 240,000 clones, over 80% seen once; the top ten hold 5.4%. The specimen was PBMCs. V usage is TRBV7-2 and J usage is TRBJ1-2; D gene unclear. The sequence derives from a woman aged 40 to 50 in good health and CMV-seropositive. In DNA form, the CDR3 reads TGTGCCAGCAGCTCCCAGACGGAGGTCTATGGCTACACCTTC. This encodes CASSSQTEVYGYTF.